The rows below give T cell receptor beta chains drawn from one sample of a study of cytomegalovirus exposure and HLA in healthy donors. Generated by immunoSEQ multiplex PCR, the TCRdb table keeps only in-frame clones and is missing some. The sample holds about 150,000 clones; just under 65% are singletons and the top ten take approximately 7%. Input material: PBMCs. Every receptor here comes from a woman aged 55-70 years in good health and CMV-seropositive. Both conserved end residues are part of each CDR3. A D gene is named only where the DNA matches it firmly. The size field is filled for only some rows; it gives once, few, many or a size class.

abundance	len	d_gene	v_gene	j_gene	CDR3nt	CDR3aa
.	11	.	TRBV19	TRBJ2-7	TGTGCCAGTGCGGACAGCTACGAGCAGTACTTC	CASADSYEQYF
.	17	TRBD1	TRBV28	TRBJ1-4	TGTGCCAGCAGTTCGGACAGGGACTATGCAACTAATGAAAAACTGTTTTTT	CASSSDRDYATNEKLFF
once	15	TRBD1	TRBV29-1	TRBJ2-1	TGCAGCGTGACCAAGGACAGGATGGGGTACAATGAGCAGTTCTTC	CSVTKDRMGYNEQFF
.	15	TRBD2	TRBV28	TRBJ2-3	TGTGCCAGCAGCCCCGGGGACTACTTAGAAGATACGCAGTATTTT	CASSPGDYLEDTQYF
.	16	TRBD1	TRBV5-4	TRBJ2-2	TGTGCCAGCAGCTGGGGACAGGGGGAAACCACCGGGGAGCTGTTTTTT	CASSWGQGETTGELFF
once	14	.	TRBV7-9	TRBJ1-5	TGTGCCAGCAGCCTGGCGGGGGCAAGTCAGCCCCAGCATTTT	CASSLAGASQPQHF
.	14	TRBD1	TRBV30	TRBJ1-2	TGTGCCTGGAGTGTTGGAGGGGGCAACTATGGCTACACCTTC	CAWSVGGGNYGYTF
.	15	.	TRBV5-1	TRBJ1-5	TGCGCCAGCAGCAGAGACGGGGTGTCCAATCAGCCCCAGCATTTT	CASSRDGVSNQPQHF
.	14	TRBD2	TRBV7-7	TRBJ2-5	TGTGCTAGCAGTCCTAGCGGGAGGATGGAGACCCAGTACTTC	CASSPSGRMETQYF
.	14	.	TRBV19	TRBJ1-5	TGTGCCAGTAGTAGTGGAGGGGCCAATCAGCCCCAGCATTTT	CASSSGGANQPQHF
.	15	TRBD1	TRBV15	TRBJ2-5	TGTGCCACCAGCAGAGGAACAGGGGACGGGGAGACCCAGTACTTC	CATSRGTGDGETQYF
.	13	.	TRBV7-9	TRBJ1-1	TGTGCCAGCAGCTCGTTGGAGTCCACTGAAGCTTTCTTT	CASSSLESTEAFF
.	17	TRBD2	TRBV7-3	TRBJ2-5	TGTGCCAGCAGCTTAAGCGGGGGGGTAGCGGGAGTTGAGACCCAGTACTTC	CASSLSGGVAGVETQYF
.	14	.	TRBV4-1	TRBJ1-2	TGCGCCAGCAGCCAAGACGGCGGTTTGCTCGGCTACACCTTC	CASSQDGGLLGYTF
once	14	.	TRBV19	TRBJ2-1	TGTGCCAGTAACTTCCGCGGGGCCTACAATGAGCAGTTCTTC	CASNFRGAYNEQFF
.	15	TRBD2	TRBV28	TRBJ2-5	TGTGCCAGCAGTTCGCGGGGGGGATCCCGAGAGACCCAGTACTTC	CASSSRGGSRETQYF
.	16	TRBD2	TRBV7-9	TRBJ2-5	TGTGCCAGCAGCCTTGGGACTAGCGGGCCGCAAGAGACCCAGTACTTC	CASSLGTSGPQETQYF
once	13	.	TRBV5-4	TRBJ2-3	TGTGCCAGCAGCCAGGAATTCACAGATACGCAGTATTTT	CASSQEFTDTQYF
.	17	TRBD1	TRBV27	TRBJ2-1	TGTGCCAGCAGTTTACGGCCGACAGGGCATAACTACAATGAGCAGTTCTTC	CASSLRPTGHNYNEQFF
few	14	.	TRBV5-4	TRBJ2-1	TGTGCCAGCAGCTTCCCGGGCGGGTTGGATGAGCAGTTCTTC	CASSFPGGLDEQFF
.	15	.	TRBV28	TRBJ1-1	TGTGCCAGCAGCCTCGGGGGGGTCATGAACACTGAAGCTTTCTTT	CASSLGGVMNTEAFF
.	17	.	TRBV5-6	TRBJ2-2	TGTGCCAGCAGCCCCATTGTGGCAGACTCTTACACCGGGGAGCTGTTTTTT	CASSPIVADSYTGELFF
.	15	.	TRBV4-3	TRBJ1-4	TGCGCCAGCAGCCATGGACATGCAACTAATGAAAAACTGTTTTTT	CASSHGHATNEKLFF
few	15	.	TRBV27	TRBJ2-7	TGTGCCAGCAGTTTGTCCCAGGCCGTAACCTACGAGCAGTACTTC	CASSLSQAVTYEQYF
.	16	.	TRBV11-2	TRBJ2-5	TGTGCCAGCAGCTTAAGCCTCTCCCGAGGGCAAGAGACCCAGTACTTC	CASSLSLSRGQETQYF
once	15	TRBD1	TRBV6-5	TRBJ1-1	TGTGCCAGCAGGGGACAGGGGATGATCGGCACTGAAGCTTTCTTT	CASRGQGMIGTEAFF
few	13	TRBD2	TRBV4-1	TRBJ2-7	TGCGCCAGCAGCCAGGGACTAGCGTGGGAGCAGTACTTC	CASSQGLAWEQYF
.	14	TRBD1	TRBV5-4	TRBJ2-1	TGTGCCAGCAGCTTCAATGACAGGGTTGGTGAGCAGTTCTTC	CASSFNDRVGEQFF
.	18	TRBD2	TRBV4-3	TRBJ2-1	TGCGCCAGCAGCCAAGATGCAGCGGGAGAGGGGGTTTACAATGAGCAGTTCTTC	CASSQDAAGEGVYNEQFF
.	14	.	TRBV7-9	TRBJ1-6	TGTGCCAGCAGCTCTCAGGGAGGTAATTCACCCCTCCACTTT	CASSSQGGNSPLHF
.	15	TRBD2	TRBV5-1	TRBJ2-7	TGCGCCAGCAGCGAAGGGACTAGCGGGAGGTACGAGCAGTACTTC	CASSEGTSGRYEQYF
.	13	.	TRBV7-2	TRBJ2-1	TGTGCCAGCAGCTTAGGGTCCGGCGGTGAGCAGTTCTTC	CASSLGSGGEQFF
.	16	TRBD1	TRBV10-1	TRBJ2-5	TGCGCCAGCAGTGCCAACAACGGGACAGGGGTCGAGACCCAGTACTTC	CASSANNGTGVETQYF
.	17	TRBD2	TRBV11-1	TRBJ2-3	TGTGCCAGCAGCCCTAACGGGTTTCGGGAGGGCCCGAATACGCAGTATTTT	CASSPNGFREGPNTQYF
.	18	TRBD2	TRBV10-2	TRBJ2-7	TGCGCCAGCAGTGCGGTTTCTAGCGGTAGAGGGTTTTCCTACGAGCAGTACTTC	CASSAVSSGRGFSYEQYF
few	16	TRBD1	TRBV28	TRBJ2-1	TGTGCCAGCAGTCCCTACTTCCGGGACAGCGTGAATGAGCAGTTCTTC	CASSPYFRDSVNEQFF
few	15	TRBD2	TRBV9	TRBJ2-5	TGTGCCAGCAGCGCGGGACTAGCGGAGGGGGAGACCCAGTACTTC	CASSAGLAEGETQYF
.	13	TRBD2	TRBV11-2	TRBJ2-1	TGTGCCGCGGGGCGGGAGGGCCTGAATGAGCAGTTCTTC	CAAGREGLNEQFF
few	17	.	TRBV5-4	TRBJ2-1	.	CASSSAGLADFGNEQFF
.	14	.	TRBV7-2	TRBJ2-7	TGTGCCAGCAGCTTAGGCGGGCCCGCCTACGAGCAGTACTTC	CASSLGGPAYEQYF
.	13	.	TRBV4-3	TRBJ2-7	TGCGCCAGCAGCCAAGCGGGAGAAGCCGAGCAGTACTTC	CASSQAGEAEQYF
.	15	TRBD1	TRBV4-1	TRBJ1-4	TGCGCCAGCAGCCAATGGGACAGGGGAAATGAAAAACTGTTTTTT	CASSQWDRGNEKLFF
few	14	.	TRBV9	TRBJ2-3	TGTGCCAGCAGCTCCAGGGACACAGGAGATACGCAGTATTTT	CASSSRDTGDTQYF
few	15	.	TRBV13	TRBJ2-1	TGTGCCAGCAGCATTCGAGTACGGTCCTACAATGAGCAGTTCTTC	CASSIRVRSYNEQFF
.	16	TRBD2	TRBV4-1	TRBJ2-1	TGCGCCAGCAGCCTCTTGACTAGCGGGGTCTACAATGAGCAGTTCTTC	CASSLLTSGVYNEQFF
.	13	.	TRBV5-1	TRBJ1-5	TGCGCCAGCAGCTTGGGGGGGGATCAGCCCCAGCATTTT	CASSLGGDQPQHF
.	14	.	TRBV28	TRBJ1-2	TGTGCCAGCAGTTTAAGGACCGGGGTCTATGGCTACACCTTC	CASSLRTGVYGYTF
few	14	.	TRBV5-5	TRBJ2-3	TGTGCCAGCAGCTTGGTAGTAACTAAAGATACGCAGTATTTT	CASSLVVTKDTQYF
.	16	.	TRBV9	TRBJ2-1	TGTGCCAGCAGCGTAGGCCCAGCGGCTGATTACAATGAGCAGTTCTTC	CASSVGPAADYNEQFF
.	17	TRBD2	TRBV5-1	TRBJ2-1	TGCGCCAGCAGCTTGGGTCTAGCGGGAGGTCCCTACAATGAGCAGTTCTTC	CASSLGLAGGPYNEQFF
.	15	TRBD1	TRBV30	TRBJ1-1	TGTGCCTGGAGTGTACAGGGGGCACGTTTCACTGAAGCTTTCTTT	CAWSVQGARFTEAFF
.	12	.	TRBV4-1	TRBJ2-1	TGCGCCAGCAGTCGACAGGTGAATGAGCAGTTCTTC	CASSRQVNEQFF
.	15	.	TRBV4-3	TRBJ2-1	TGCGCCAGCAGCCAGAACCACTTAACAGCGGCAGAGCAGTTCTTC	CASSQNHLTAAEQFF